This T cell receptor beta chain was recovered during a study of cytomegalovirus exposure and HLA in healthy donors (dated by TCRdb to 2015 to 2018). General notes on the study: A later analysis indicated that the 120 validation repertoires were generated on the platform also employed for the 700 or so repertoires of the first cohort. Besides the first cohort of 666 subjects, a separate validation cohort made up of around 120 different subjects was used. High-throughput TCR immunosequencing, statistical association of individual TCRs with disease status, and machine learning were combined to predict cytomegalovirus infection status. The study aimed to test whether signatures of past pathogen exposure could be identified by cataloging public T cell receptors.

The library was generated by the immunoSEQ multiplex PCR assay. In the paper's pipeline: A statistical classification framework was built to diagnose cytomegalovirus status from the catalog of TCR beta chain sequences. As stored in TCRdb, this immuneACCESS dataset retains in-frame rearrangements with V and J assigned. A fraction of the clones does not appear; measured against another copy, unresolved V genes explain less than half of the discrepancy, and the remainder lacks a known reason. For V, J and clone size, that table is used; D and trimming come from the DNA. Here the sample has 120,000 or so clones; about 90% occur a single time. Under 2% of the sample rests with the top ten. Sequences SGDLS (CDR1) and YYNGEE (CDR2) are obtained from the germline V gene. The V and J ends are trimmed by 3 bases and 2 bases, leaving 15 bases between them. There are 16 amino acids in the CDR3, from cysteine to phenylalanine inclusive. Solely the CDR3 DNA is kept, with 48 bases framed from the first base.

Separate from the approximately 670-subject first cohort, the validation cohort of 95 to 150 subjects was the group to which the donors belonged. Results the study describes overall, beyond this receptor: The validation cohort had no HLA typing available for a later analysis, so co-occurrence within that cohort was assessed over all 120 or so repertoires. Subsequent analysis determined that TCRs grouped into clusters in the first cohort also showed a tendency toward co-occurrence across the 120 or so validation repertoires, and about 93% of cluster scores exceeded 0. Cytomegalovirus status was reported to be diagnosed by the classifier with high specificity and sensitivity in both the original and validation cohorts. Most TCR sequences were seen in very few donors, while some public TCRs were found in many individuals. In the study, approximately 160 TCR beta chains were listed as associated with cytomegalovirus. A few of the identified cytomegalovirus-associated TCR beta chains were confirmed in vitro to be specific for cytomegalovirus antigens. The authors suggested that the approach could potentially be generalized to other disease states and immunological phenotypes.

With regard to this clone: Its binding antigen is unknown. The sample holds no much larger clone one base away, and base qualities are not on file.

Input material: PBMCs. The clonotype comes from a young woman in good health and CMV-seronegative. Rearrangement joined TRBV9 to TRBJ1-3, with TRBD1 perhaps the D gene, on 5 matching bases. The CDR3 is CASSGPRRGTGNTIYF. DNA sequence: TGTGCCAGCAGCGGGCCGCGGAGGGGCACTGGAAACACCATATATTTT.